The clone carrying this TCR beta chain was observed a handful of times. Its antigen remains unidentified. This record comes from a study of long-term antiretroviral therapy in people with HIV. Notes on the study in general: HIV repertoires covered narrower CDR3 length ranges than controls did.

Version v3.0 of the immunoSEQ assay was performed at survey level. Data came from immunoSEQ multiplex PCR; TCRdb stores just in-frame clones and leaves some out. Here the sample spans 20,000 or so clones, about three quarters being singletons. CDR1 is SGHKS and CDR2 is YYEKEE in the germline V gene (reference sequence). The CDR3 covers 13 residues. With 0 bases removed from V and 7 bases from J, the gap between germline ends came to 8 bases. The rearrangement joins TRBV5-5 to TRBJ1-5; D is undetermined. The TCR sequence derives from a young woman with HIV. The sample in question was unsorted PBMCs, obtained 2.9 years after starting antiretroviral therapy. The CDR3 DNA follows: TGTGCCAGCAGCTTGGTCCAGAACCAGCCCCAGCATTTT. Translated: CASSLVQNQPQHF.